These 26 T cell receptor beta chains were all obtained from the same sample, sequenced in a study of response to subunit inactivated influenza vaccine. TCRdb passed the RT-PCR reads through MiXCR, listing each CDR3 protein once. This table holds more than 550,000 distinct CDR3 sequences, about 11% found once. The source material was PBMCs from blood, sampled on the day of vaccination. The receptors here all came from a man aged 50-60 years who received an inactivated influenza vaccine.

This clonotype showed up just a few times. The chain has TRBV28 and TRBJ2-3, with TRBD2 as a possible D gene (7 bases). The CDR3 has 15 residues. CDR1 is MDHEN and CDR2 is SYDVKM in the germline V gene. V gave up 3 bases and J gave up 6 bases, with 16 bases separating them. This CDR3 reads CASSFARGGGDTQYF. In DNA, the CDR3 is TGTGCCAGCAGTTTCGCCCGCGGGGGCGGGGATACGCAGTATTTT.

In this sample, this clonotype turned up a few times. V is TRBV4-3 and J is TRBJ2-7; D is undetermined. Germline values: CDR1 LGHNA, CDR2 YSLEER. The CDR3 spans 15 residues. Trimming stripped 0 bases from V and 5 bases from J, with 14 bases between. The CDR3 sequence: CASSQDVGSSNEQYF. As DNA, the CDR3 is TGCGCCAGCAGCCAAGATGTGGGAAGCAGCAACGAGCAGTACTTC.

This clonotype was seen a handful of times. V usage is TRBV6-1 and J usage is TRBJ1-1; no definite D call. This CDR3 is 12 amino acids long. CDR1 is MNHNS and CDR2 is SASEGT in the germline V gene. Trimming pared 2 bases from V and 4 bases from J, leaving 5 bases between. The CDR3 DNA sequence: TGTGCCAGCAGTGAAAGCGGCACTGAAGCTTTCTTT. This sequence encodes CASSESGTEAFF.

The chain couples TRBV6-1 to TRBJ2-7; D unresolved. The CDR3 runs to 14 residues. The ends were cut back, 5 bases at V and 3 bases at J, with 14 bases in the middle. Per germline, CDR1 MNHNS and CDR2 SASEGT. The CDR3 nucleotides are TGTGCCAGCAGTCGAGGACCGGGCAGCTACGAGCAGTACTTC. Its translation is CASSRGPGSYEQYF.

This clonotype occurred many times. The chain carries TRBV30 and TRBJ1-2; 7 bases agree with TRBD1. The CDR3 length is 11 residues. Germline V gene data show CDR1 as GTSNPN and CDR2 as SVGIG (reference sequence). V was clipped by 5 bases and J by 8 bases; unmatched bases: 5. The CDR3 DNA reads TGTGCCTGGCAGACAGGGAGAGGCTACACCTTC. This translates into CAWQTGRGYTF.

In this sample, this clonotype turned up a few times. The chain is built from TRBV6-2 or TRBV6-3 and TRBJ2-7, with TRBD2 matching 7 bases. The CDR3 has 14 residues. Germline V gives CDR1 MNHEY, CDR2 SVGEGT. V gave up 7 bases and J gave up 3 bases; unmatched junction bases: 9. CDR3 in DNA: TGTGCCAGCACTCCGGTGGGGAGGGACTACGAGCAGTACTTC. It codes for CASTPVGRDYEQYF.

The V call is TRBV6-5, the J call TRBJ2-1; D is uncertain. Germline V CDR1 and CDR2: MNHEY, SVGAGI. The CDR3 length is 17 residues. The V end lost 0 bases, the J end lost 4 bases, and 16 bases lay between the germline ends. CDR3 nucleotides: TGTGCCAGCAGTTACTCCTATGGGAAGGGAATTTACAATGAGCAGTTCTTC. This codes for CASSYSYGKGIYNEQFF.

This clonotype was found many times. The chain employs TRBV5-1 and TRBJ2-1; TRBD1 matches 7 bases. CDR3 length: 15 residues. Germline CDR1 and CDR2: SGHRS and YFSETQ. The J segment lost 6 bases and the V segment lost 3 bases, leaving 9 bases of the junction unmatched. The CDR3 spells CASSWGMGQSNEQFF. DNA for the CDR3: TGCGCCAGCAGCTGGGGGATGGGACAGAGCAATGAGCAGTTCTTC.

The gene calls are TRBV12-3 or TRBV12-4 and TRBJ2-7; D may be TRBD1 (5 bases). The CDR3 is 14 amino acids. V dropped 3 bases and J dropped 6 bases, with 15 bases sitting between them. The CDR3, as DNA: TGTGCCAGCAGTTTCAGGGCCCTCACGGGCGAGCAGTACTTC. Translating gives CASSFRALTGEQYF.

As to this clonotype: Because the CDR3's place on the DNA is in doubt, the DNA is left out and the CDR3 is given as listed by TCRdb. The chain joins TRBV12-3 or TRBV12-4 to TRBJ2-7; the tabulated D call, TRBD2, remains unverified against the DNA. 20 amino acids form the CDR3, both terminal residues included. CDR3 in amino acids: CASSLRAGTSGRKVLREQYF.

CDR3 DNA: TGTGCCAGCAGCCACCCAGGATCCCACAATGAGCAGTTCTTC. Residues: CASSHPGSHNEQFF. This chain links TRBV7-6 with TRBJ2-1; D gene uncertain. The CDR3 length is 14 residues. The germline CDR1 and CDR2 sequences are SGHVS and FNYEAQ. Trimming pared 5 bases from V and 5 bases from J, leaving 13 bases between.

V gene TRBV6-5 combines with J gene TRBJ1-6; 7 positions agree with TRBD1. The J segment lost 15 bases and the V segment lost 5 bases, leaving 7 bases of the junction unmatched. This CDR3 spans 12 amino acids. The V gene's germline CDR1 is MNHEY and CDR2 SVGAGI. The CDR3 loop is CASSPLGTDLHF. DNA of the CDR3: TGTGCCAGCAGTCCTCTGGGGACAGACCTCCACTTT.

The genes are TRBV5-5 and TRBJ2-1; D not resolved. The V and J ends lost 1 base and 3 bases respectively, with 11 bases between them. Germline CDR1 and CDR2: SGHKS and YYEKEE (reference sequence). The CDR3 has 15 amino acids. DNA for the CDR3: TGTGCCAGCAGCTTGTTTAGTAGTCTCTACAATGAGCAGTTCTTC. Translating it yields CASSLFSSLYNEQFF.

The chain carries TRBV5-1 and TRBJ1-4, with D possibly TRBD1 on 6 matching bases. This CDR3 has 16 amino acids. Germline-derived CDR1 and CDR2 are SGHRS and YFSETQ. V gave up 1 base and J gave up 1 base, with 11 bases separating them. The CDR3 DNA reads TGCGCCAGCAGCTTGACCCCACAGGGAACTAATGAAAAACTGTTTTTT. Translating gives CASSLTPQGTNEKLFF.

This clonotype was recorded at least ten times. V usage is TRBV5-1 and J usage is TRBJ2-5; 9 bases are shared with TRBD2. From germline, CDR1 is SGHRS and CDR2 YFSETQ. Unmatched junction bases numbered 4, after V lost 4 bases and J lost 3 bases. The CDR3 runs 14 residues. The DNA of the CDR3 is TGCGCCAGCAGCGGGACTAGCTCCGAAGAGACCCAGTACTTC. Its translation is CASSGTSSEETQYF. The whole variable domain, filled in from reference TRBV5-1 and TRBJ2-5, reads KAGVTQTPRYLIKTRGQQVTLSCSPISGHRSVSWYQQTPGQGLQFLFEYFSETQRNKGNFPGRFSGRQFSNSRSEMNVSTLELGDSALYLCASSGTSSEETQYFGPGTRLLVL.

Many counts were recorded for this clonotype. CDR3 in DNA: TGCGCCAGCAGCCAGGGACAGGGTGGTACGCAGTATTTT. Its translation is CASSQGQGGTQYF. The V and J genes are TRBV4-3 and TRBJ2-3; 9 nucleotides match TRBD1. J gave up 8 bases and V 3 bases, and 3 bases lay outside the gene matches. The germline V gene has CDR1 LGHNA and CDR2 YSLEER. The CDR3 has 13 amino acids.

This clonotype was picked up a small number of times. The CDR3 region has the DNA TGTGCCAGCAGCCACTACGGAGCCGGGACAGGGGCCCAGCAGTTCTTC. Its translation is CASSHYGAGTGAQQFF. The chain links TRBV28 to TRBJ2-1; 10 nucleotides align to TRBD1. Germline V gene sequence: CDR1 MDHEN, CDR2 SYDVKM. V shed 6 bases and J 11 bases; nucleotides not matched to a gene: 16. CDR3 size: 16 residues.

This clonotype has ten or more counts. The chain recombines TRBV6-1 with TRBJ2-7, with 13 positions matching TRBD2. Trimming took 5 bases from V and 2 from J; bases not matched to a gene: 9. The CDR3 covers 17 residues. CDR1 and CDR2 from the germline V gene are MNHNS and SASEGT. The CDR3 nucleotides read TGTGCCAGCAGTCGACTGACTAGCGGGGGGACACCCTACGAGCAGTACTTC. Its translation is CASSRLTSGGTPYEQYF.

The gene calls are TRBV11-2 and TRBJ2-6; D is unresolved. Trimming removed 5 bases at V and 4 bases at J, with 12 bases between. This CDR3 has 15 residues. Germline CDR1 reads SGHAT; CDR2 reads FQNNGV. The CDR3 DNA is TGTGCCAGCAGCGAGCGAAATCCCGGGGCCAACGTCCTGACTTTC. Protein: CASSERNPGANVLTF.

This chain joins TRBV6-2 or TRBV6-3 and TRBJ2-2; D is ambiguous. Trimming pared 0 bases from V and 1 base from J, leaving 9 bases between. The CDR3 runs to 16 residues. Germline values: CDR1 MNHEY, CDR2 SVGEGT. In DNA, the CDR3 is TGTGCCAGCAGTTACTCGCTATCCCAGAACACCGGGGAGCTGTTTTTT. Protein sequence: CASSYSLSQNTGELFF.

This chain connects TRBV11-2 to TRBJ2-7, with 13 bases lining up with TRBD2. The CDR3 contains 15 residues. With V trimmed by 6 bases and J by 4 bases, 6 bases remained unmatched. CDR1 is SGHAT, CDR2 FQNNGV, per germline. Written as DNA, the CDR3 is TGTGCCAGCAGAATGACTAGCGGGGGGTCGTACGAGCAGTACTTC. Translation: CASRMTSGGSYEQYF.

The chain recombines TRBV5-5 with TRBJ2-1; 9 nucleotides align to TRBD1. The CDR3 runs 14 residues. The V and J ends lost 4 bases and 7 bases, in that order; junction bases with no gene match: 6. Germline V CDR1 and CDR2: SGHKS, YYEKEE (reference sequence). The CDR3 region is CASSPQTGGNEQFF. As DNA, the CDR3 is TGTGCCAGCAGCCCGCAGACAGGGGGAAATGAGCAGTTCTTC.

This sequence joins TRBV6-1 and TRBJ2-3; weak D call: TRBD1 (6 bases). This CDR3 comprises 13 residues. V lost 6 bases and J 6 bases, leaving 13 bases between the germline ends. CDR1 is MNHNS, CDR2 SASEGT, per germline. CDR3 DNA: TGTGCCAGCAGCGGACAGCTCGCGGATACGCAGTATTTT. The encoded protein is CASSGQLADTQYF.

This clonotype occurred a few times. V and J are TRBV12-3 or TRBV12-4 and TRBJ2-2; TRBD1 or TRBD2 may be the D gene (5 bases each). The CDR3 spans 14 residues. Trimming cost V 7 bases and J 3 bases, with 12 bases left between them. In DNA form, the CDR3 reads TGTGCCAGCAACAGCATGGGGGACACCGGGGAGCTGTTTTTT. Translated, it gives CASNSMGDTGELFF.

The CDR3 DNA reads as TGTGCCATCAGTGGGGGGGTCTCTGGGGCCAACGTCCTGACTTTC. Protein product: CAISGGVSGANVLTF. The V gene is TRBV10-3, the J gene TRBJ2-6; TRBD2 might be the D (6 bases). V gave up 4 bases and J gave up 0 bases, with 7 bases separating them. CDR1 ENHRY and CDR2 SYGVKD come from the germline V gene. This CDR3 region has 15 residues.

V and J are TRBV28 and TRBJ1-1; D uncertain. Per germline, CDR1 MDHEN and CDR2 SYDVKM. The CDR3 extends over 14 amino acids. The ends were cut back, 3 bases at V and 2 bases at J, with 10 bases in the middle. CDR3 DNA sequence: TGTGCCAGCAGTTTGTGGCAGTCCAACACTGAAGCTTTCTTT. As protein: CASSLWQSNTEAFF. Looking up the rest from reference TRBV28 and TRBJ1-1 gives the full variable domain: DVKVTQSSRYLVKRTGEKVFLECVQDMDHENMFWYRQDPGLGLRLIYFSYDVKMKEKGDIPEGYSVSREKKERFSLILESASTNQTSMYLCASSLWQSNTEAFFGQGTRLTVV.